These 2 T cell receptor beta chains were sequenced from one sample in a study of T cells after yellow fever vaccination. TCRdb ran MiXCR on the 5' RACE reads and lists one entry per CDR3 protein. The table shows some 320,000 distinct CDR3 sequences, with about 8.7% occurring only once. Sequences were derived from PBMCs, sampled on the day of the first yellow fever vaccination. These receptors all stem from a young man who received the YFV17D yellow fever vaccine.

J is TRBJ1-1 and V is TRBV5-1; weak D call: TRBD1 (5 bases). CDR1 is SGHRS and CDR2 is YFSETQ in the germline V gene. CDR3 length equals 16 residues. V lost 0 bases, J lost 6 bases, and 18 bases lay in between. The CDR3 DNA is TGCGCCAGCAGCTTGGCCCCTGGGGCAGCCAACTCTGAAGCTTTCTTT. Its translation: CASSLAPGAANSEAFF.

This clonotype was observed a few times. J is TRBJ2-5 and V is TRBV5-1; tentative D call: TRBD2 (6 bases). Between the trimmed V and J ends, which lost 4 bases and 5 bases, there was a span of 15 bases. From germline, CDR1 is SGHRS and CDR2 YFSETQ. The CDR3 spans 14 residues. CDR3 nucleotides: TGCGCCAGCAGCGTGGCCGAGGGGAGGGAGACCCAGTACTTC. Amino acids: CASSVAEGRETQYF.